These 24 T cell receptor beta chains came from one sample sequenced in a study of T cell responses to AZD1222 COVID-19 vaccine. Using immunoSEQ multiplex PCR, the repertoire was profiled, and TCRdb retains in-frame clones only, with some absent. The profile shows roughly 100,000 clones, about 92% of them singletons. Sequencing was performed on peripheral blood, taken 28 days after the second AZD1222 dose. These receptors came from an adult who received the AZD1222 COVID-19 vaccine.

CDR3 in DNA: TGTGCCAGCAGTGAAGGGGTAGCGGGTCACACCGGGGAGCTGTTTTTT. Translation: CASSEGVAGHTGELFF. The chain is built from TRBV2 and TRBJ2-2, with 7 bases identical to TRBD2. V was pared by 1 base and J by 3 bases, with 5 bases of the junction left unmatched. Germline loops: CDR1 SNHLY, CDR2 FYNNEI. The CDR3 has 16 amino acids. Drawing the rest from reference TRBV2 and TRBJ2-2, the complete variable domain is EPEVTQTPSHQVTQMGQEVILRCVPISNHLYFYWYRQILGQKVEFLVSFYNNEISEKSEIFDDQFSVERPDGSNFTLKIRSTKLEDSAMYFCASSEGVAGHTGELFFGEGSRLTVL.

V and J are TRBV6-1 and TRBJ2-7; D uncertain. V lost 2 bases and J 2 bases, leaving 10 bases between the germline ends. Germline V CDR1 and CDR2: MNHNS, SASEGT. This CDR3 comprises 14 residues. Written as DNA, the CDR3 is TGTGCCAGCAGTGAAAGAGACGACACCTACGAGCAGTACTTC. Its protein is CASSERDDTYEQYF.

The chain has TRBV6-5 and TRBJ1-1, with D maybe TRBD1 (6 bases). The germline gives CDR1 MNHEY, CDR2 SVGAGI. CDR3 size: 15 residues. Trimming removed 4 bases from V and 2 bases from J, with 14 bases in between. The CDR3 coding sequence is TGTGCCAGCAGTTTACAGGGTAGAGCTAACACTGAAGCTTTCTTT. Its translation is CASSLQGRANTEAFF.

CDR3 residues: CASSLGAGTRMNTEAFF. DNA of the CDR3: TGTGCCAGCAGCTTAGGGGCAGGGACCCGCATGAACACTGAAGCTTTCTTT. The chain uses TRBV7-2 and TRBJ1-1, with D possibly TRBD1 on 5 matching bases. CDR1 is SGHTA, CDR2 FQGNSA, per germline. Trimming removed 1 base at V and 0 bases at J, with 15 bases between. The CDR3 spans 17 residues.

This chain links TRBV9 with TRBJ1-3; TRBD1 might be the D (5 bases). This CDR3 has 13 residues. Germline V gene lookup returns CDR1 SGDLS and CDR2 YYNGEE. Trimming cost V 7 bases and J 3 bases, with 11 bases left between them. DNA for the CDR3: TGTGCCAGCTCCCAGGGCTTTGGAAACACCATATATTTT. This translates into CASSQGFGNTIYF.

This CDR3 reads CASSSPGSREQFF. CDR3 sequence (DNA): TGTGCCAGCAGTTCCCCGGGGTCTAGGGAGCAGTTCTTC. This chain joins TRBV6-5 and TRBJ2-1; D perhaps matches TRBD2 (5 bases). The germline gives CDR1 MNHEY, CDR2 SVGAGI. Trimming cost V 4 bases and J 10 bases, with 14 bases left between them. CDR3 length: 13 amino acids.

This clone was seen once. This sequence joins TRBV7-3 and TRBJ1-5; D call uncertain. The CDR3 contains 13 residues. Germline values: CDR1 SGHTA, CDR2 FQGTGA. V lost 5 bases and J 7 bases, leaving 12 bases between the germline ends. The CDR3 nucleotides read TGTGCCAGCAGCCCCGGAGTGATCCAGCCCCAGCATTTT. Amino acid sequence: CASSPGVIQPQHF.

This chain links TRBV30 with TRBJ1-1; 9 nucleotides align to TRBD1. The ends lost 0 bases at V and 6 bases at J; junction bases unmatched: 5. Per the germline V gene, CDR1 is GTSNPN and CDR2 is SVGIG (reference sequence). This CDR3 contains 14 residues. This chain's CDR3 is CAWSVGTGRPEAFF. The CDR3 DNA reads as TGTGCCTGGAGTGTCGGGACAGGGAGGCCTGAAGCTTTCTTT.

V usage is TRBV7-3 and J usage is TRBJ1-6; the match to TRBD1 covers 8 bases. V shed 5 bases and J 7 bases; nucleotides not matched to a gene: 4. Germline V gives CDR1 SGHTA, CDR2 FQGTGA. The CDR3 runs 14 residues. The CDR3 nucleotides read TGTGCCAGCAGCCCGGGACAGGAAAATTCACCCCTCCACTTT. Amino acids: CASSPGQENSPLHF.

V and J are TRBV4-1 and TRBJ1-2, with D perhaps TRBD1 (6 bases). Germline loops: CDR1 MGHRA, CDR2 YSYEKL. The germline V and J ends were trimmed by 5 bases and 8 bases, with 18 bases remaining between them. This CDR3 comprises 14 residues. The chain's CDR3 is CASSTTRGKAGYTF. The CDR3 nucleotides read TGCGCCAGCAGCACCACTAGGGGGAAAGCGGGCTACACCTTC.

The chain links TRBV4-1 to TRBJ1-5; D perhaps matches TRBD1 (5 bases). V lost 1 base, J lost 2 bases, and 9 bases lay in between. The CDR3 is 15 residues long. The germline CDR1 and CDR2 sequences are MGHRA and YSYEKL. CDR3 protein: CASSQGTGGNQPQHF. The CDR3 DNA sequence: TGCGCCAGCAGCCAAGGTACAGGCGGCAATCAGCCCCAGCATTTT.

The chain links TRBV18 to TRBJ1-4, with unresolved D. Germline V gene data show CDR1 as KGHSH and CDR2 as LQKENI. The CDR3 consists of 12 residues. Trimming left V 3 bases short and J 8 bases short, with 7 bases between. For the CDR3, the DNA is TGTGCCAGCTCACCCCGCGACGAAAAACTGTTTTTT. It yields the protein CASSPRDEKLFF.

V gene TRBV25-1 combines with J gene TRBJ2-5; D not certain. With 8 bases removed from V and 1 base from J, the gap between germline ends came to 14 bases. This CDR3 is 14 amino acids long. Germline V gene data show CDR1 as MGHDK and CDR2 as SYGVNS. CDR3 in amino acids: CASQFPGPQETQYF. In nucleotides, the CDR3 is TGTGCCAGCCAGTTCCCAGGTCCCCAAGAGACCCAGTACTTC.

CDR3 in DNA: TGTGCCAGCAGCCGTTCCGGGACAGTGAACACTGAAGCTTTCTTT. It specifies CASSRSGTVNTEAFF. This rearrangement joins TRBV7-2 to TRBJ1-1; TRBD1 aligns across 7 bases. J was trimmed by 0 bases and V by 5 bases; bases with no gene match: 6. Germline CDR1 reads SGHTA; CDR2 reads FQGNSA. This CDR3 contains 15 residues.

The chain couples TRBV18 to TRBJ2-7; the match to TRBD1 covers 9 bases. Looked up from germline, CDR1 is KGHSH and CDR2 is LQKENI. The V segment lost 2 bases and the J segment 4 bases; nucleotides outside the gene matches: 9. CDR3 length: 16 residues. CDR3 residues: CASSPDEGQGTYEQYF. The CDR3 region has the DNA TGTGCCAGCTCACCAGACGAGGGACAGGGAACGTACGAGCAGTACTTC.

With respect to this clone: This same CDR3 is encoded by further DNA sequences in the sample. CDR3 nucleotides: TGTGCCAGCAGTTACTCAGGGTTGAACACTGAAGCTTTCTTT. Its protein is CASSYSGLNTEAFF. This chain uses TRBV6-2 or TRBV6-3 with TRBJ1-1; D not resolved. CDR3 size: 14 residues. Germline-derived CDR1 and CDR2 are MNHEY and SVGEGT. The ends were cut back, 0 bases at V and 0 bases at J, with 5 bases in the middle.

The rearrangement joins TRBV19 to TRBJ2-7, with D perhaps TRBD1 or TRBD2 (5 bases each). There are 15 residues in the CDR3. Per the germline V gene, CDR1 is LNHDA and CDR2 is SQIVND (reference sequence). Trimming shortened V by 4 bases and J by 7 bases, and 20 bases separated the two germline ends. In DNA form, the CDR3 reads TGTGCCAGTAGTAGCCTAGGGACGACCCTTGAGGAGCAGTACTTC. Amino acid sequence: CASSSLGTTLEEQYF.

This clone was seen a handful of times. The V call is TRBV6-1, the J call TRBJ2-3; 11 bases match TRBD1. The length of the CDR3 is 16 residues. Germline V CDR1 and CDR2: MNHNS, SASEGT. V was pared by 2 bases and J by 5 bases, with 6 bases of the junction left unmatched. The CDR3 DNA reads TGTGCCAGCAGTGAAATTATTGGGACAGGGGGAGATACGCAGTATTTT. Residues: CASSEIIGTGGDTQYF.

This sequence joins TRBV6-1 and TRBJ1-2, with 7 nucleotides matching TRBD1. The ends lost 1 base at V and 6 bases at J; junction bases unmatched: 5. Looked up from germline, CDR1 is MNHNS and CDR2 is SASEGT. The CDR3 totals 14 residues. The CDR3 loop reads CASSEGQGRDGYTF. The CDR3 coding sequence is TGTGCCAGCAGTGAAGGACAGGGTCGAGATGGCTACACCTTC.

The chain's CDR3 is CASSPGGSRREKLFF. CDR3 nucleotides: TGTGCCAGCAGCCCCGGGGGGAGTAGACGTGAAAAACTGTTTTTT. The chain recombines TRBV6-5 with TRBJ1-4; a weak D match, TRBD1 (5 bases). The germline V gene has CDR1 MNHEY and CDR2 SVGAGI. V gave up 6 bases and J gave up 7 bases, with 18 bases separating them. The CDR3 has 15 amino acids.

V is TRBV3-1 (or the pseudogene TRBV3-2) and J is TRBJ1-5; 8 bases match TRBD1. The V and J ends lost 4 bases and 2 bases, in that order; junction bases with no gene match: 7. The CDR3 covers 16 residues. Germline CDR1 and CDR2: LGHDT and YNNKEL (reference sequence). CDR3 region: CASSPGQGRGNQPQHF. CDR3 DNA: TGTGCCAGCAGCCCTGGACAGGGAAGAGGCAATCAGCCCCAGCATTTT.

The rearrangement uses TRBV3-1 (or the pseudogene TRBV3-2) and TRBJ2-7; D remains ambiguous. Germline V gene sequence: CDR1 LGHDT, CDR2 YNNKEL (reference sequence). The CDR3 extends over 12 amino acids. V gave up 1 base and J gave up 5 bases, with 6 bases separating them. The CDR3 sequence is CASSQVWNEQYF. CDR3 in DNA: TGTGCCAGCAGCCAAGTTTGGAACGAGCAGTACTTC.

With regard to this clone: The same CDR3 is also encoded by other DNA sequences in this sample. The CDR3 nucleotides read TGTGCCAGCAGCGTAGTGGGGGGCTCTGGAAACACCATATATTTT. Translation: CASSVVGGSGNTIYF. This chain uses TRBV9 with TRBJ1-3; maybe TRBD1 (5 bases). Germline V gene lookup returns CDR1 SGDLS and CDR2 YYNGEE. The CDR3 runs to 15 residues. Trimming removed 0 bases at V and 0 bases at J, with 7 bases between.

The chain is built from TRBV27 and TRBJ2-7, with TRBD1 as a possible D gene (6 bases). The CDR3 is made up of 13 amino acids. The V end was cut by 3 bases, the J end by 2 bases, with 8 bases between. The germline V gene has CDR1 MNHEY and CDR2 SMNVEV (reference sequence). The CDR3 is CASSFEGAYEQYF. For the CDR3, the DNA is TGTGCCAGCAGTTTCGAGGGGGCCTACGAGCAGTACTTC.